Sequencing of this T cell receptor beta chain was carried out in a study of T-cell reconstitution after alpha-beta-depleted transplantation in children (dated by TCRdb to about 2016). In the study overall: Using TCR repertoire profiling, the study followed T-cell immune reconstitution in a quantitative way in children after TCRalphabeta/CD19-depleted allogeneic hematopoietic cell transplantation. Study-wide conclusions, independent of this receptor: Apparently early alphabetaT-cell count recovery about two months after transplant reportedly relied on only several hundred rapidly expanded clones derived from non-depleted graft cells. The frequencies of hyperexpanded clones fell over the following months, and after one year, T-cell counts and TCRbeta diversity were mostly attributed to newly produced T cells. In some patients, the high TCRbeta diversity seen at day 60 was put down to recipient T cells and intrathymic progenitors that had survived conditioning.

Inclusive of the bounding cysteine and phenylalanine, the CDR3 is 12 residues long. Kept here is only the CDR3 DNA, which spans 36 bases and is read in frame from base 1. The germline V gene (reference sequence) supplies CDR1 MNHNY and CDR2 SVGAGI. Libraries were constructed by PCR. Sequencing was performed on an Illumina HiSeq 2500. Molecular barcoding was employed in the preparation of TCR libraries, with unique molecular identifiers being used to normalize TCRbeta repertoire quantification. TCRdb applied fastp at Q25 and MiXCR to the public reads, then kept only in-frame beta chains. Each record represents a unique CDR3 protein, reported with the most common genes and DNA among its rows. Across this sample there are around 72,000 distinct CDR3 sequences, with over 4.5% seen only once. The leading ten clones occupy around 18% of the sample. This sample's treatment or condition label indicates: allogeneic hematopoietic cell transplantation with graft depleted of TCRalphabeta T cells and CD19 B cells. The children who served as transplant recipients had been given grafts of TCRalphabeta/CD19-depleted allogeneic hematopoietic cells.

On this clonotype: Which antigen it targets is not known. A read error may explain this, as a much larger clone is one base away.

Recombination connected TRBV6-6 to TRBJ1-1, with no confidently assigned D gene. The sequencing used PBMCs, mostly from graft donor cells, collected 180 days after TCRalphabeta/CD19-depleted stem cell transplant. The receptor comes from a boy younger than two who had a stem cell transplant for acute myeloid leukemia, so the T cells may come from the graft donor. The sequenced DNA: TGTGCCAGCAGTTACAGGAACACTCAAGCTTTCTTT. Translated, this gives CASSYRNTQAFF.